A selection of T cell receptor beta chains follows, all from one sample in a study of blood T cell repertoires in COVID-19. The assay was immunoSEQ multiplex PCR, and TCRdb's table has in-frame clones only and misses some. Here the sample spans about 230,000 clones, about 86% being singletons. The specimen sequenced was peripheral blood. Receptors originate from a man in his fifties with active or convalescent COVID-19. CDR3s leave out the opening cysteine and the closing phenylalanine or tryptophan. Where a row states a size, it is once, few, many or the class of an expanded clone; other rows omit it.

J: TRBJ1-5; V: TRBV3-1/TRBV3-2; size: few; CDR3: ASSQEGQGSDNQPQH
J: TRBJ1-6; V: TRBV6-5; size: few; CDR3: ASRSQGAESPLH
J: TRBJ1-2; V: TRBV29-1; size: -; CDR3: SVEGPASYGYT
J: TRBJ1-1; V: TRBV19; size: -; CDR3: ASSIAGTGSDTEAF
J: TRBJ1-2; V: TRBV15; size: few; CDR3: ATSREGRPNYGYT
J: TRBJ2-1; V: TRBV5-4; size: -; CDR3: ASSGRDRVVNEQF
J: TRBJ2-3; V: TRBV7-7; size: -; CDR3: ASSPRPAGGGGDTQY
J: TRBJ2-6; V: TRBV28; size: -; CDR3: ASSLRQGLSGANVLT
J: TRBJ2-1; V: TRBV19; size: -; CDR3: ASSNADRGSLDEQF
J: TRBJ1-5; V: TRBV7-3; size: once; CDR3: ASSLPVQGAQQPQH
J: TRBJ2-1; V: TRBV19; size: -; CDR3: ASTPRGLAYNEQF
J: TRBJ1-1; V: TRBV27; size: -; CDR3: ASSLSLGVTEAF
J: TRBJ1-5; V: TRBV4-1; size: -; CDR3: ASSQDPGGNQPQH